The source of this TCR beta chain is a study of T-cell reconstitution after alpha-beta-depleted transplantation in children. Comment on this clonotype: Its antigen is unknown.

Overall study results and limits: T cells produced anew were the main source of T-cell counts and diversity one year after transplant. Several patients had high TCRbeta diversity at day 60; it came from surviving recipient T cells and thymic progenitors. About two months after transplant, alpha-beta T cells reportedly came from several hundred expanded graft clones.

It was with unique molecular identifiers that the TCRbeta library was prepared. MiXCR was run by TCRdb on the PCR reads, yielding one entry per CDR3 protein. The data contain about 210,000 distinct CDR3 sequences, about a sixth of them singletons. CDR3 length: 9 residues. The origin of this receptor is a male patient aged 2-9 years who had a stem cell transplant for acute lymphoblastic leukemia, so the T cells may come from the graft donor. Material: PBMCs, mostly from graft donor cells, obtained 360 days after TCRalphabeta/CD19-depleted stem cell transplant. The V call is TRBV21-1, the J call TRBJ1-2. TRBV21-1 is a pseudogene. The CDR3, as DNA: TGCCCAGGAAACTATGGCTACACCTTC. Translating it yields CPGNYGYTF.